The clone carrying this TCR beta chain was counted ten times or more. Its antigen is still unknown. The TCR beta cDNA libraries contained unique molecular identifiers. Input of roughly 1 to 11 million T cells yielded about half a million cDNA molecules. TCRdb fed the PCR reads into MiXCR, producing one record per CDR3 protein. Of fewer than 850,000 distinct CDR3 sequences in the sample, under 60% are singletons; the top ten hold just under 5%. This entry comes from a study of post-analysis software for immune sequencing data. Whole-study context: Progressive-relapsing, secondary progressive and relapsing-remitting multiple sclerosis were among the disease courses included.

The germline gives CDR1 KGHDR, CDR2 SFDVKD. The CDR3 covers 17 residues. V trimming: 1 base; J trimming: 3 bases; junction bases outside the gene matches: 7. General study findings and limits: Higher frequency in patients than in controls was seen for about five TRBV segments, with TRBV5-6, TRBV5-1 and TRBV20-1 among them. Samples prepared in the same batch strongly co-clustered by F measure. Significantly decreased normalized Chao1 diversity was recorded for multiple sclerosis patients relative to controls.

This sequence originates from a girl aged 5-17 years with multiple sclerosis. This chain uses TRBV24-1 with TRBJ2-3; 9 bases map to TRBD2. Sequencing input: blood. CDR3 amino acids: CATSDFLAREGTDTQYF. The CDR3, as DNA: TGTGCCACCAGTGATTTCCTTGCGCGGGAGGGTACAGATACGCAGTATTTT.